The 14 T cell receptor beta chains below were found in one sample sequenced in a study of blood T cell repertoires in COVID-19. Data came from immunoSEQ multiplex PCR; TCRdb stores just in-frame clones and leaves some out. Here the sample spans 100,000 to 150,000 clones, roughly 82% being singletons. The sequencing sample was made of peripheral blood. The receptors come from a human donor in a cohort sampled during active COVID-19.

J is TRBJ2-7 and V is TRBV4-3; perhaps TRBD2 as D (6 bases). CDR3 length equals 15 residues. Germline V CDR1 and CDR2: LGHNA, YSLEER. The V gene lost 0 bases and the J gene lost 0 bases, with 9 bases spanning the gap. CDR3 sequence: CASSQDQGLSYEQYF. The CDR3 coding sequence is TGCGCCAGCAGCCAAGATCAGGGACTCTCCTACGAGCAGTACTTC.

The chain uses TRBV27 and TRBJ1-2, with 7 positions matching TRBD1. Germline V gene lookup returns CDR1 MNHEY and CDR2 SMNVEV (reference sequence). The ends lost 5 bases at V and 2 bases at J; junction bases unmatched: 8. The CDR3 is 15 residues long. The CDR3 DNA follows: TGTGCCAGCAGTCTAGGGGACAGACTAAACTATGGCTACACCTTC. This codes for CASSLGDRLNYGYTF.

This clone was seen once. The CDR3 loop reads CASSYIRGQGSPLHF. CDR3 nucleotide sequence: TGTGCCAGCAGTTACATCAGGGGGCAGGGTTCACCCCTCCACTTT. J is TRBJ1-6 and V is TRBV6-5; the match to TRBD1 covers 8 bases. Per germline, CDR1 MNHEY and CDR2 SVGAGI. The CDR3 loop spans 15 amino acids. V lost 2 bases and J lost 9; bases outside the gene matches: 6.

The chain carries TRBV6-5 and TRBJ2-3; D may be TRBD1 (6 bases). V was cut by 2 bases and J by 9 bases, with 6 bases left in between. This CDR3 comprises 11 residues. CDR1 and CDR2 (germline): MNHEY, SVGAGI. This CDR3 reads CASSYTGTQYF. The CDR3 DNA is TGTGCCAGCAGTTACACAGGGACGCAGTATTTT.

The J gene is TRBJ1-3, the V gene TRBV6-5, with 7 bases identical to TRBD1. CDR1 and CDR2 from the germline V gene are MNHEY and SVGAGI. This CDR3 comprises 15 residues. Trimming removed 9 bases from V and 0 bases from J; junction bases left unmatched: 8. DNA of the CDR3: TGTGCCAGTGGGACAGCGATCTTCTCTGGAAACACCATATATTTT. Its protein is CASGTAIFSGNTIYF.

A single count supports this clone. The chain couples TRBV5-1 to TRBJ1-4; possibly TRBD1 for D (5 bases). The V end was cut by 2 bases, the J end by 4 bases, with 12 bases between. The CDR3 extends over 15 amino acids. The germline V gene encodes CDR1 SGHRS and CDR2 YFSETQ. CDR3 loop: CASSFQGSRNEKLFF. CDR3 nucleotide sequence: TGCGCCAGCAGCTTTCAGGGCAGCCGTAATGAAAAACTGTTTTTT.

This rearrangement joins TRBV5-1 to TRBJ1-6, with a possible D match to TRBD1 (5 bases). Trimming cost V 4 bases and J 7 bases, with 12 bases left between them. The CDR3 loop spans 14 amino acids. Germline lookup yields CDR1 SGHRS and CDR2 YFSETQ. CDR3 sequence (DNA): TGCGCCAGCAGCCTCGGGGGAGCGAATTCACCCCTCCACTTT. This sequence encodes CASSLGGANSPLHF.

The V and J genes are TRBV3-1 (or the pseudogene TRBV3-2) and TRBJ2-3; D remains unclear. Germline V gives CDR1 LGHDT, CDR2 YNNKEL (reference sequence). The CDR3 is 16 residues long. Trimming pared 2 bases from V and 2 bases from J, leaving 14 bases between. For the CDR3, the DNA is TGTGCCAGCAGCCAAATCGACACCCTATACACAGATACGCAGTATTTT. Its protein is CASSQIDTLYTDTQYF.

V is TRBV11-2 and J is TRBJ2-1; 8 bases line up with TRBD2. CDR3 size: 16 residues. Germline V lookup: CDR1 SGHAT, CDR2 FQNNGV. The V and J ends lost 1 base and 7 bases, in that order; junction bases with no gene match: 9. The CDR3 sequence: CASSLGGLGLANEQFF. The CDR3 nucleotides read TGTGCCAGCAGCTTAGGGGGGTTAGGACTAGCAAATGAGCAGTTCTTC.

This clone was counted between two and nine times. V gene TRBV5-1 combines with J gene TRBJ2-7, with 9 bases identical to TRBD1. This CDR3 is 14 amino acids long. Trimming at V came to 3 bases and at J to 6 bases, leaving 7 bases not matched to a gene. Germline loops: CDR1 SGHRS, CDR2 YFSETQ. CDR3 sequence: CASSSGTGSLEQYF. CDR3 DNA sequence: TGCGCCAGCAGCTCTGGGACAGGGAGTCTCGAGCAGTACTTC.

This sequence joins TRBV4-2 and TRBJ2-5; TRBD2 agrees at 9 bases. The V and J ends lost 5 bases and 4 bases, in that order; junction bases with no gene match: 11. The germline gives CDR1 LGHNA, CDR2 YNFKEQ. The CDR3 runs 16 residues. The CDR3 bases are TGTGCCAGCAGCGCGGCTAGCGGGAAGTCGGGAGAGACCCAGTACTTC. It translates to CASSAASGKSGETQYF.

The chain combines TRBV4-3 with TRBJ1-2; D is uncertain. This CDR3 contains 15 residues. Trimming cost V 1 base and J 2 bases, with 11 bases left between them. Germline V gene data show CDR1 as LGHNA and CDR2 as YSLEER. In DNA, the CDR3 is TGCGCCAGCAGCCAAGTTGCGGGGAACAACTATGGCTACACCTTC. Amino acids: CASSQVAGNNYGYTF.

This clone occurred a few times. The gene calls are TRBV19 and TRBJ2-7; 8 bases line up with TRBD2. The CDR3 consists of 14 residues. Trimming took 6 bases from V and 5 from J; bases not matched to a gene: 9. Germline V gene lookup returns CDR1 LNHDA and CDR2 SQIVND (reference sequence). CDR3 protein: CASRPGLVSHEQYF. In DNA, the CDR3 is TGTGCCAGTAGACCGGGACTAGTATCTCACGAGCAGTACTTC. The variable domain in full, completed from reference TRBV19 and TRBJ2-7, reads DGGITQSPKYLFRKEGQNVTLSCEQNLNHDAMYWYRQDPGQGLRLIYYSQIVNDFQKGDIAEGYSVSREKKESFPLTVTSAQKNPTAFYLCASRPGLVSHEQYFGPGTRLTVT.

V usage is TRBV5-1 and J usage is TRBJ2-7, with D possibly being TRBD2 (7 bases). Germline CDR1 SGHRS, CDR2 YFSETQ. The CDR3 is made up of 14 amino acids. The V gene lost 0 bases and the J gene lost 5 bases, with 12 bases spanning the gap. CDR3 nucleotides: TGCGCCAGCAGCTTGGCCGGGGGGCTAGACGAGCAGTACTTC. This gives the protein CASSLAGGLDEQYF. The full variable domain, with the rest looked up from reference TRBV5-1 and TRBJ2-7, is KAGVTQTPRYLIKTRGQQVTLSCSPISGHRSVSWYQQTPGQGLQFLFEYFSETQRNKGNFPGRFSGRQFSNSRSEMNVSTLELGDSALYLCASSLAGGLDEQYFGPGTRLTVT.